This T cell receptor (beta chain) is from a study of blood T cell repertoires in COVID-19. At the level of the study: Sources were T cells, B-cell-depleted T cells, or PBMCs; the material itself was cDNA or gDNA.

V shed 1 base and J 2 bases; nucleotides not matched to a gene: 2. The CDR3 loop spans 14 amino acids. CDR1 is SGHDT and CDR2 is YYEEEE in the germline V gene. In the authors' workflow: Amplification from reference gene primers served as the basis for estimated nucleated cell counts. The data were produced by immunoSEQ multiplex PCR, yet TCRdb's version contains in-frame clones alone and is incomplete. V, J and clone size are those of that table, while D and trimming were read from the DNA. The table has over 150,000 clones, around 84% seen once. What was sequenced was peripheral blood. The receptor comes from an elderly man with acute or convalescent COVID-19. The chain is built from TRBV5-6 and TRBJ2-5; 7 bases align to TRBD1. CDR3 in amino acids: CASSLLRGQETQYF. DNA of the CDR3: TGTGCCAGCAGCTTGCTCAGGGGGCAAGAGACCCAGTACTTC.